The 4 T cell receptor beta chains below were found in one sample sequenced in a study of blood T cell repertoires in COVID-19. The protocol was immunoSEQ multiplex PCR, while the TCRdb copy is restricted to in-frame clones and leaves out a portion. The sample lists approximately 290,000 clones, about nine tenths occurring once. Sequenced: peripheral blood. These receptors were collected from a man in his late teens or twenties with active or convalescent COVID-19.

In this sample, this clone turned up a few times. The J gene is TRBJ1-3, the V gene TRBV27; D not certain. The germline V gene has CDR1 MNHEY and CDR2 SMNVEV (reference sequence). This CDR3 has 14 residues. V was trimmed by 4 bases and J by 3 bases, leaving 10 bases between them. The CDR3 bases are TGTGCCAGCAGTTCCCTCAGAAATGGAAACACCATATATTTT. This sequence encodes CASSSLRNGNTIYF.

The rearrangement joins TRBV29-1 to TRBJ2-2, with D possibly matching TRBD2 (5 bases). CDR1 and CDR2 (germline): SQVTM, ANQGSEA. Trimming took off 6 bases at V and 0 bases at J, with 5 bases between the two ends. CDR3 length equals 12 residues. This chain's CDR3 is CSVDSNTGELFF. The CDR3 DNA sequence: TGCAGCGTGGACTCGAACACCGGGGAGCTGTTTTTT.

V usage is TRBV5-4 and J usage is TRBJ2-6, with D unclear. Germline CDR1 SGHNT, CDR2 YYREEE (reference sequence). The CDR3 is made up of 15 amino acids. The ends were cut back, 0 bases at V and 4 bases at J, with 8 bases in the middle. CDR3 sequence: CASSLDISGANVLTF. The CDR3 DNA sequence: TGTGCCAGCAGCTTGGACATCTCCGGGGCCAACGTCCTGACTTTC.

The J gene is TRBJ2-3, the V gene TRBV30; 9 nucleotides agree with TRBD2. J gave up 4 bases and V 7 bases, and 15 bases lay outside the gene matches. From germline, CDR1 is GTSNPN and CDR2 SVGIG (reference sequence). The CDR3 has 16 amino acids. The CDR3 DNA reads as TGTGCCTCCCCACGGTCGGCTAGCGGGATAGCAGATACGCAGTATTTT. It is translated as CASPRSASGIADTQYF.